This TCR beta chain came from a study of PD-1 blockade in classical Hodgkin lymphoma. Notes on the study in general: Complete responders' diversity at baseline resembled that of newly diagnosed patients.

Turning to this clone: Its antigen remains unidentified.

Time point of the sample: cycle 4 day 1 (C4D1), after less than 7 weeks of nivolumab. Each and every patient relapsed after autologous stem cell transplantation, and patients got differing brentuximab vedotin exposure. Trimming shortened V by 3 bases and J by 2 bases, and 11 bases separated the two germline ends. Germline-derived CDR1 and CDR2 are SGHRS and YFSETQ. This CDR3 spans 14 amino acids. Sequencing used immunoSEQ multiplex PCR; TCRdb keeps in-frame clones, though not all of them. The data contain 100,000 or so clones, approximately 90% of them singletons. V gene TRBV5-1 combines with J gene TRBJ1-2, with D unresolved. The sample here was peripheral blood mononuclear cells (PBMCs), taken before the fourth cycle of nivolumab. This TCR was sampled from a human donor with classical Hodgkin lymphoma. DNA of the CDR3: TGCGCCAGCAGCTCAACCGGGATGAACTATGGCTACACCTTC. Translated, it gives CASSSTGMNYGYTF.